Listed below are T cell receptor beta chains from one sample, sequenced in a study of Ad26.COV2.S vaccination and SARS-CoV-2 variants. Sequenced by immunoSEQ multiplex PCR; TCRdb stores in-frame clones only, minus some. The table includes around 420,000 clones, approximately 88% detected once. The source was peripheral blood, collected in a trial of Ad26.COV2.S vaccine versus placebo. The source is a person aged 18-65 years who received the Ad26.COV2.S COVID-19 vaccine or a placebo. Both conserved end residues are part of each CDR3. D genes are given only for firm matches. Clone size, where shown, is once, few, many, or a class for clones that have expanded.

clone_size: -
v_call: TRBV6-6
d_call: -
j_call: TRBJ2-7
cdr3_aa: CASSFDPWGEQYF
cdr3_nt: TGTGCCAGCAGCTTCGACCCGTGGGGCGAGCAGTACTTC

clone_size: -
v_call: TRBV19
d_call: -
j_call: TRBJ1-5
cdr3_aa: CASSLQRGATQHF
cdr3_nt: TGTGCCAGTAGTCTCCAGAGAGGGGCGACCCAGCATTTT

clone_size: -
v_call: TRBV9
d_call: TRBD1
j_call: TRBJ2-5
cdr3_aa: CASSPGTVETQYF
cdr3_nt: TGTGCCAGCAGCCCCGGGACAGTCGAGACCCAGTACTTC

clone_size: -
v_call: TRBV4-2
d_call: TRBD2
j_call: TRBJ2-5
cdr3_aa: CASSQYLEGLAGQETQYF
cdr3_nt: TGTGCCAGCAGCCAATACCTGGAGGGACTAGCGGGACAAGAGACCCAGTACTTC

clone_size: -
v_call: TRBV19
d_call: -
j_call: TRBJ1-2
cdr3_aa: CASSSGSPFGYGYTF
cdr3_nt: TGTGCCAGTAGTAGCGGCTCCCCCTTCGGCTATGGCTACACCTTC

clone_size: -
v_call: TRBV19
d_call: -
j_call: TRBJ1-5
cdr3_aa: CAGGPGANQPQHF
cdr3_nt: TGTGCCGGGGGGCCAGGCGCCAATCAGCCCCAGCATTTT

clone_size: -
v_call: TRBV25-1
d_call: TRBD1
j_call: TRBJ1-6
cdr3_aa: CASPLRGHNSPLHF
cdr3_nt: TGTGCCAGCCCACTCAGGGGGCATAATTCACCCCTCCACTTT

clone_size: -
v_call: TRBV27
d_call: TRBD1
j_call: TRBJ2-7
cdr3_aa: CASSFTGGYEQYF
cdr3_nt: TGTGCCAGCAGTTTCACAGGGGGCTACGAGCAGTACTTC

clone_size: once
v_call: TRBV18
d_call: -
j_call: TRBJ2-1
cdr3_aa: CASSELRGGGYNEQFF
cdr3_nt: TGTGCCAGCTCAGAACTCCGGGGAGGGGGCTACAATGAGCAGTTCTTC

clone_size: -
v_call: TRBV4-1
d_call: TRBD1
j_call: TRBJ1-5
cdr3_aa: CASSLDRVAQPQHF
cdr3_nt: TGCGCCAGCAGCCTCGACAGGGTAGCCCAGCCCCAGCATTTT

clone_size: -
v_call: TRBV14
d_call: -
j_call: TRBJ1-2
cdr3_aa: CASSQVQGGGGYTF
cdr3_nt: TGTGCCAGCAGCCAAGTGCAGGGCGGTGGTGGCTACACCTTC

clone_size: -
v_call: TRBV5-1
d_call: TRBD2
j_call: TRBJ2-1
cdr3_aa: CASSLALAGGSSYNEQFF
cdr3_nt: TGCGCCAGCAGCTTGGCACTAGCGGGGGGCAGCTCCTACAATGAGCAGTTCTTC

clone_size: -
v_call: TRBV19
d_call: -
j_call: TRBJ2-5
cdr3_aa: CASSTGPFGFQETQYF
cdr3_nt: TGTGCCAGTAGTACCGGCCCCTTCGGATTCCAAGAGACCCAGTACTTC

clone_size: -
v_call: TRBV19
d_call: TRBD1
j_call: TRBJ2-1
cdr3_aa: CASSLGGAGYNEQFF
cdr3_nt: TGTGCCAGTAGTTTAGGGGGCGCGGGCTACAATGAGCAGTTCTTC

clone_size: few
v_call: TRBV6-5
d_call: TRBD1
j_call: TRBJ1-6
cdr3_aa: CASSYTGTDYSPLHF
cdr3_nt: TGTGCCAGCAGTTACACCGGGACAGACTATTCACCCCTCCACTTT

clone_size: -
v_call: TRBV28
d_call: TRBD1
j_call: TRBJ1-2
cdr3_aa: CASSLIDSRQGSYTF
cdr3_nt: TGTGCCAGCAGTTTAATCGACTCCCGACAGGGGAGTTACACCTTC

clone_size: -
v_call: TRBV18
d_call: TRBD1
j_call: TRBJ1-1
cdr3_aa: CASSPRAGGPGTEAFF
cdr3_nt: TGTGCCAGCTCACCACGGGCAGGGGGCCCCGGAACTGAAGCTTTCTTT

clone_size: -
v_call: TRBV5-1
d_call: -
j_call: TRBJ2-3
cdr3_aa: CASSHRGFFTDTQYF
cdr3_nt: TGCGCCAGCAGTCATAGGGGATTCTTCACAGATACGCAGTATTTT

clone_size: -
v_call: TRBV7-2
d_call: -
j_call: TRBJ2-3
cdr3_aa: CASRFTDTQYF
cdr3_nt: TGTGCCAGCAGGTTCACAGATACGCAGTATTTT

clone_size: -
v_call: TRBV11-2
d_call: -
j_call: TRBJ1-2
cdr3_aa: CASSLDRPSRGGYTF
cdr3_nt: TGTGCCAGCAGCTTAGATCGACCATCGAGAGGGGGCTACACCTTC

clone_size: -
v_call: TRBV7-2
d_call: -
j_call: TRBJ1-2
cdr3_aa: CASSLGRHFQSNYGYTF
cdr3_nt: TGTGCCAGCAGCTTAGGTCGTCACTTCCAATCTAACTATGGCTACACCTTC

clone_size: -
v_call: TRBV6-5
d_call: TRBD2
j_call: TRBJ2-3
cdr3_aa: CASSYSGSGTDTQYF
cdr3_nt: TGTGCCAGCAGTTATAGCGGGTCGGGCACAGATACGCAGTATTTT

clone_size: -
v_call: TRBV6-2/TRBV6-3
d_call: -
j_call: TRBJ2-6
cdr3_aa: CASSVGPNVLTF
cdr3_nt: TGTGCCAGCAGTGTCGGGCCCAACGTCCTGACTTTC

clone_size: -
v_call: TRBV6-5
d_call: -
j_call: TRBJ2-2
cdr3_aa: CASSYSTQYTGELFF
cdr3_nt: TGTGCCAGCAGTTACTCGACACAATACACCGGGGAGCTGTTTTTT

clone_size: few
v_call: TRBV7-9
d_call: -
j_call: TRBJ1-2
cdr3_aa: CASSPPRNYGYTF
cdr3_nt: TGTGCCAGCAGCCCCCCCCGTAACTATGGCTACACCTTC

clone_size: -
v_call: TRBV18
d_call: -
j_call: TRBJ2-4
cdr3_aa: CASSPTGGAAKNIQYF
cdr3_nt: TGTGCCAGCTCACCAACCGGAGGGGCCGCCAAAAACATTCAGTACTTC

clone_size: -
v_call: TRBV29-1
d_call: -
j_call: TRBJ1-5
cdr3_aa: CSVEVGGDQPQHF
cdr3_nt: TGCAGCGTTGAAGTAGGGGGGGATCAGCCCCAGCATTTT

clone_size: -
v_call: TRBV19
d_call: -
j_call: TRBJ2-1
cdr3_aa: CASSIGGTGNEQFF
cdr3_nt: TGTGCCAGTAGTATTGGTGGGACTGGCAATGAGCAGTTCTTC

clone_size: -
v_call: TRBV6-6
d_call: -
j_call: TRBJ1-6
cdr3_aa: CASSRPVGEMVNSPLHF
cdr3_nt: TGTGCCAGCAGTCGACCCGTAGGGGAAATGGTCAATTCACCCCTCCACTTT

clone_size: -
v_call: TRBV28
d_call: TRBD2
j_call: TRBJ2-7
cdr3_aa: CASSLWAGGRGQYF
cdr3_nt: TGTGCCAGCAGTTTATGGGCGGGAGGAAGGGGGCAGTACTTC

clone_size: -
v_call: TRBV4-1
d_call: -
j_call: TRBJ1-5
cdr3_aa: CASSQEFPTGHNQPQHF
cdr3_nt: TGCGCCAGCAGCCAAGAATTCCCCACCGGGCACAATCAGCCCCAGCATTTT

clone_size: once
v_call: TRBV4-1
d_call: -
j_call: TRBJ1-6
cdr3_aa: CASSPGRIVPLHF
cdr3_nt: TGCGCCAGCAGCCCAGGCCGGATAGTCCCCCTCCACTTT

clone_size: once
v_call: TRBV6-5
d_call: -
j_call: TRBJ2-7
cdr3_aa: CATSIGGFRYEQYF
cdr3_nt: TGTGCCACTTCGATAGGGGGGTTTCGGTACGAGCAGTACTTC

clone_size: once
v_call: TRBV6-5
d_call: -
j_call: TRBJ1-5
cdr3_aa: CASTPDDSQPQHF
cdr3_nt: TGTGCCAGCACCCCGGACGACAGTCAGCCCCAGCATTTT

clone_size: -
v_call: TRBV6-6
d_call: TRBD1
j_call: TRBJ2-7
cdr3_aa: CASSYSSDRANEQYF
cdr3_nt: TGTGCCAGCAGTTACTCGAGCGACAGGGCAAACGAGCAGTACTTC

clone_size: -
v_call: TRBV28
d_call: TRBD2
j_call: TRBJ2-3
cdr3_aa: CASSPGVAGDFADTQYF
cdr3_nt: TGTGCCAGCAGTCCAGGGGTAGCGGGGGATTTTGCAGATACGCAGTATTTT

clone_size: -
v_call: TRBV7-8
d_call: TRBD1
j_call: TRBJ2-3
cdr3_aa: CASDRGPSTDTQYF
cdr3_nt: TGTGCCAGCGACAGGGGGCCATCCACAGATACGCAGTATTTT

clone_size: -
v_call: TRBV7-3
d_call: -
j_call: TRBJ2-7
cdr3_aa: CASSLTGSFDEQYF
cdr3_nt: TGTGCCAGCAGCTTAACAGGTAGTTTCGACGAGCAGTACTTC

clone_size: -
v_call: TRBV7-9
d_call: -
j_call: TRBJ2-5
cdr3_aa: CASSLANGGSLNQETQYF
cdr3_nt: TGTGCCAGCAGCTTAGCCAACGGGGGTAGCCTGAATCAAGAGACCCAGTACTTC

clone_size: -
v_call: TRBV29-1
d_call: TRBD2
j_call: TRBJ2-1
cdr3_aa: CSVLGLAGGEQFF
cdr3_nt: TGCAGCGTTCTGGGACTAGCGGGGGGTGAGCAGTTCTTC

clone_size: -
v_call: TRBV10-1
d_call: -
j_call: TRBJ1-1
cdr3_aa: CASSPRGRTEAFF
cdr3_nt: TGCGCCAGCAGCCCTCGGGGGAGGACTGAAGCTTTCTTT

clone_size: -
v_call: TRBV5-1
d_call: -
j_call: TRBJ1-4
cdr3_aa: CASTWGVRATNEKLFF
cdr3_nt: TGCGCCAGCACCTGGGGGGTCCGAGCAACTAATGAAAAACTGTTTTTT

clone_size: -
v_call: TRBV4-3
d_call: -
j_call: TRBJ1-2
cdr3_aa: CASSQDLDNYGYTF
cdr3_nt: TGCGCCAGCAGCCAAGATCTAGATAACTATGGCTACACCTTC